This TCR beta chain derives from a study of T cell repertoires in cytomegalovirus infection. The CDR3 contains 12 residues. CDR1 and CDR2 from the germline V gene are DFQATT and SNEGSKA (reference sequence). Between the trimmed V and J ends, which lost 3 bases and 1 base, there was a span of 6 bases. TCRdb reprocessed the reads via MiXCR and lists one record per CDR3 protein. The sample consists of roughly 150,000 distinct CDR3 sequences, about a quarter of them appearing once. The sequenced sample was PBMCs. The TCR comes from a human donor in good health (CMV status not recorded). Some clones in this sample may be carry-over from other donors' samples. V usage is TRBV20-1 and J usage is TRBJ1-1; unclear D gene. The CDR3 is CSASTGNTEAFF. In DNA form, the CDR3 reads TGCAGTGCTAGTACCGGGAACACTGAAGCTTTCTTT.